Below are 32 T cell receptor beta chains sequenced from a single sample in a study of graft-versus-host responses after intestinal transplantation. Some clones are missing from TCRdb's copy, which holds only in-frame ones; the method was immunoSEQ multiplex PCR. Of tens of thousands of clones in the sample, around nine tenths were seen once. Sequenced here: PBMCs, sampled 26 days after transplant. The receptors here all came from a human patient who received an intestinal transplant, so some T cells may come from the graft donor.

The rearrangement joins TRBV29-1 to TRBJ2-4; 7 nucleotides match TRBD2. The V gene end was trimmed by 4 bases and the J gene end by 1 base; junction bases not matched to a gene: 1. Germline CDR1 reads SQVTM; CDR2 reads ANQGSEA. The CDR3 covers 13 residues. CDR3 protein: CSVGGGAKNIQYF. The CDR3 nucleotides read TGCAGCGTTGGGGGAGGGGCCAAAAACATTCAGTACTTC.

The rearrangement uses TRBV6-5 and TRBJ2-3, with D possibly TRBD1 on 5 matching bases. V was cut by 4 bases and J by 2 bases, with 13 bases left in between. Germline assignment: CDR1 MNHEY and CDR2 SVGAGI. CDR3 length equals 15 residues. The chain's CDR3 is CASSFGRQFTDTQYF. CDR3 coding DNA: TGTGCCAGCAGTTTTGGCAGACAGTTCACAGATACGCAGTATTTT.

The chain uses TRBV28 and TRBJ1-1, with TRBD1 matching over 12 bases. Trimming removed 5 bases from V and 3 bases from J; junction bases left unmatched: 1. The CDR3 spans 14 residues. CDR1 and CDR2 (germline): MDHEN, SYDVKM. DNA of the CDR3: TGTGCCAGCAGTGGGACAGGGGGCGACACTGAAGCTTTCTTT. Amino acids: CASSGTGGDTEAFF.

The V and J genes are TRBV15 and TRBJ1-1; D remains unclear. The V gene lost 4 bases and the J gene lost 7 bases, with 10 bases spanning the gap. Germline V gene data show CDR1 as LNHNV and CDR2 as YYDKDF (reference sequence). The CDR3 spans 12 residues. The CDR3 loop reads CATSIPASEAFF. The CDR3 coding sequence is TGTGCCACCAGCATTCCCGCGAGTGAAGCTTTCTTT.

J is TRBJ2-3 and V is TRBV11-1; 10 bases line up with TRBD1. The CDR3 runs to 15 residues. Unmatched junction bases numbered 9, after V lost 7 bases and J lost 5 bases. Per the germline V gene, CDR1 is SGHAT and CDR2 is FQDESV (reference sequence). The CDR3 protein is CASKATGGALDTQYF. Written as DNA, the CDR3 is TGTGCCAGCAAAGCGACAGGGGGCGCGTTAGATACGCAGTATTTT.

The count of this clone is one. The chain employs TRBV7-9 and TRBJ1-1, with D possibly TRBD1 on 5 matching bases. Germline loops: CDR1 SEHNR, CDR2 FQNEAQ (reference sequence). Trimming shortened V by 0 bases and J by 11 bases, and 13 bases separated the two germline ends. This CDR3 has 13 residues. Written as DNA, the CDR3 is TGTGCCAGCAGCTTAGCGCCAGGGAATGGGGCTTTCTTT. It yields the protein CASSLAPGNGAFF.

The genes are TRBV29-1 and TRBJ2-5; D gene uncertain. V was pared by 7 bases and J by 2 bases, with 8 bases between. Germline CDR1 SQVTM, CDR2 ANQGSEA. The CDR3 has 11 amino acids. CDR3 in amino acids: CSASPQETQYF. CDR3 nucleotide sequence: TGCAGCGCCTCCCCTCAAGAGACCCAGTACTTC.

The chain has TRBV30 and TRBJ1-1; D might be TRBD1 (6 bases). The CDR3 length is 15 residues. Germline CDR1 reads GTSNPN; CDR2 reads SVGIG (reference sequence). V lost 5 bases and J lost 5, with 21 bases in between. Written as DNA, the CDR3 is TGTGCCTGGTCGTTCATGGGGGCGAGTGAAACTGAAGCTTTCTTT. Amino acid sequence: CAWSFMGASETEAFF.

This clone has only one observation. The J gene is TRBJ1-1, the V gene TRBV5-1; D is undetermined. Per the germline V gene, CDR1 is SGHRS and CDR2 is YFSETQ. Trimming shortened V by 4 bases and J by 8 bases, and 18 bases separated the two germline ends. This CDR3 is built from 14 residues. DNA of the CDR3: TGCGCCAGCAGCCCGGAGCGGCCCTACGGCGAAGCTTTCTTT. Its protein product is CASSPERPYGEAFF.

This clone was seen just once. This sequence joins TRBV9 and TRBJ2-1; a possible D gene is TRBD1 (6 bases). CDR1 is SGDLS, CDR2 YYNGEE, per germline. CDR3 length: 13 amino acids. The V and J ends lost 4 bases and 4 bases respectively, with 9 bases between them. The CDR3 DNA follows: TGTGCCAGCAGCCGGACAGTATACAATGAGCAGTTCTTC. Amino acid sequence: CASSRTVYNEQFF.

The rearrangement joins TRBV4-2 to TRBJ2-7, with 10 bases aligning to TRBD1. The CDR3 length is 14 residues. Losses at the gene ends were 4 bases for V and 3 bases for J; bases not matched to a gene: 3. Germline loops: CDR1 LGHNA, CDR2 YNFKEQ. CDR3 sequence reads: CASSPGQGNYEQYF. The DNA of the CDR3 is TGTGCCAGCAGCCCGGGACAGGGGAACTACGAGCAGTACTTC.

The rearrangement uses TRBV15 and TRBJ1-3; no clear D gene. V lost 0 bases, J lost 1 base, and 7 bases lay in between. The CDR3 is 15 residues long. Germline CDR1 reads LNHNV; CDR2 reads YYDKDF (reference sequence). The CDR3 sequence is CATSRDGVSGNTIYF. DNA for the CDR3: TGTGCCACCAGCAGAGATGGAGTTTCTGGAAACACCATATATTTT.

This clone was detected only a few times. The chain combines TRBV27 with TRBJ2-7, with no clear D. Germline V gene lookup returns CDR1 MNHEY and CDR2 SMNVEV (reference sequence). The ends were cut back, 11 bases at V and 3 bases at J, with 2 bases in the middle. CDR3 length: 8 amino acids. CDR3 sequence (DNA): TGTGCCCACTACGAGCAGTACTTC. It is translated as CAHYEQYF.

This rearrangement joins TRBV6-4 to TRBJ2-1; D might be TRBD1 (5 bases). This CDR3 comprises 18 residues. With 7 bases removed from V and 0 bases from J, the gap between germline ends came to 22 bases. Germline CDR1 and CDR2: MRHNA and SNTAGT. The CDR3 DNA is TGTGCCAGCACCAGAACTACCTACAGGAGAAGCTCCTACAATGAGCAGTTCTTC. Its translation: CASTRTTYRRSSYNEQFF.

The chain couples TRBV5-8 to TRBJ1-1; 9 bases fit TRBD1. Germline CDR1 SGHTS, CDR2 YDEGEE. V lost 4 bases, J lost 4 bases, and 5 bases stayed unmatched. The CDR3 contains 14 residues. CDR3 loop: CASSLTGGSTEAFF. The CDR3 DNA reads as TGTGCCAGCAGCCTCACAGGGGGCAGCACTGAAGCTTTCTTT.

The chain recombines TRBV15 with TRBJ2-1; possibly TRBD2 for D (6 bases). V was clipped by 0 bases and J by 6 bases, with 12 bases between them. The length of the CDR3 is 15 residues. Germline CDR1 is LNHNV and CDR2 is YYDKDF (reference sequence). The CDR3 DNA reads TGTGCCACCAGCAGAGATACGACAGCGGGCAATGAGCAGTTCTTC. Protein: CATSRDTTAGNEQFF. Using reference TRBV15 and TRBJ2-1 for the parts outside the CDR3, the full variable domain is DAMVIQNPRYQVTQFGKPVTLSCSQTLNHNVMYWYQQKSSQAPKLLFHYYDKDFNNEADTPDNFQSRRPNTSFCFLDIRSPGLGDTAMYLCATSRDTTAGNEQFFGPGTRLTVL.

The J gene is TRBJ1-5, the V gene TRBV10-3; TRBD1 matches at 7 bases. Germline trimming cut 8 bases from V and 4 bases from J; bases unmatched to any gene: 8. Germline V lookup: CDR1 ENHRY, CDR2 SYGVKD. The CDR3 is made up of 14 amino acids. The chain's CDR3 is CAIGGQEENQPQHF. The DNA for the CDR3 is TGTGCCATCGGTGGACAGGAAGAAAATCAGCCCCAGCATTTT.

Comments on this clone: Other DNA sequences in this specimen translate into the identical CDR3. The rearrangement links TRBV19 to TRBJ2-1; D not certain. In germline, CDR1 is LNHDA, CDR2 SQIVND (reference sequence). The CDR3 extends over 13 amino acids. Trimming shortened V by 1 base and J by 6 bases, and 7 bases separated the two germline ends. The CDR3 DNA is TGTGCCAGTAGTATAGGGGCACCCAATGAGCAGTTCTTC. It codes for CASSIGAPNEQFF.

DNA of the CDR3: TGTGCCAGCAGCTCCTCAGGGGAGCGCTCCTACAATGAGCAGTTCTTC. It encodes CASSSSGERSYNEQFF. V gene TRBV9 combines with J gene TRBJ2-1, with D possibly matching TRBD1 (6 bases). Trimming left V 4 bases short and J 0 bases short, with 14 bases between. The CDR3 runs 16 residues. CDR1 is SGDLS and CDR2 is YYNGEE in the germline V gene.

This chain uses TRBV30 with TRBJ1-1; the D gene is possibly TRBD1 (5 bases). This CDR3 has 12 residues. CDR1 GTSNPN and CDR2 SVGIG come from the germline V gene (reference sequence). Trimming pared 2 bases from V and 4 bases from J, leaving 8 bases between. CDR3 sequence reads: CAWSPGGTEAFF. DNA of the CDR3: TGTGCCTGGAGTCCCGGGGGCACTGAAGCTTTCTTT.

The chain joins TRBV10-1 to TRBJ2-7; 10 nucleotides agree with TRBD1. This CDR3 is built from 14 residues. Germline assignment: CDR1 WNHNN and CDR2 SYGVQD (reference sequence). The trim removed 6 bases at V and 2 bases at J, leaving 4 bases unmatched. The CDR3 coding sequence is TGCGCCAGCAGCTCCGGGACAGGGGCCTACGAGCAGTACTTC. This sequence encodes CASSSGTGAYEQYF.

V is TRBV9 and J is TRBJ2-2; 7 bases are shared with TRBD2. Germline V gene sequence: CDR1 SGDLS, CDR2 YYNGEE. CDR3 length: 17 amino acids. V was clipped by 3 bases and J by 2 bases; unmatched bases: 10. The chain's CDR3 is CASSADWGGKNTGELFF. Here the CDR3 DNA reads TGTGCCAGCAGCGCAGATTGGGGGGGGAAAAACACCGGGGAGCTGTTTTTT. Supplemented by reference TRBV9 and TRBJ2-2, the full variable domain reads DSGVTQTPKHLITATGQRVTLRCSPRSGDLSVYWYQQSLDQGLQFLIQYYNGEERAKGNILERFSAQQFPDLHSELNLSSLELGDSALYFCASSADWGGKNTGELFFGEGSRLTVL.

V gene TRBV6-4 combines with J gene TRBJ2-3; 9 nucleotides align to TRBD2. This CDR3 region has 14 residues. Losses at the gene ends were 7 bases for V and 6 bases for J; bases not matched to a gene: 8. Germline CDR1 and CDR2: MRHNA and SNTAGT. The CDR3, as DNA: TGTGCCAGCAAAAGCCTAGCGGGAAGTGATACGCAGTATTTT. Translating it yields CASKSLAGSDTQYF.

The chain links TRBV19 to TRBJ2-7, with TRBD1 as a possible D gene (5 bases). Trimming shortened V by 4 bases and J by 0 bases, and 7 bases separated the two germline ends. CDR1 is LNHDA and CDR2 is SQIVND in the germline V gene (reference sequence). The CDR3 is 13 residues long. This CDR3 is CASSKTDSYEQYV. CDR3 coding DNA: TGTGCCAGTAGTAAGACAGACTCCTACGAGCAGTACGTC.

The genes are TRBV5-6 and TRBJ1-1, with D perhaps TRBD1 (6 bases). Trimming pared 4 bases from V and 0 bases from J, leaving 13 bases between. The germline V gene has CDR1 SGHDT and CDR2 YYEEEE. There are 15 residues in the CDR3. DNA of the CDR3: TGTGCCAGCAGCCCGCAGGGGAATATGAACACTGAAGCTTTCTTT. Encoded protein: CASSPQGNMNTEAFF.

V is TRBV4-1 and J is TRBJ1-1, with D tentatively TRBD1 (5 bases). CDR1 is MGHRA, CDR2 YSYEKL, per germline. The CDR3 spans 14 residues. Trimming removed 1 base from V and 10 bases from J, with 16 bases in between. This chain's CDR3 is CASSQVGGTIGAFF. Here the CDR3 DNA reads TGCGCCAGCAGCCAAGTCGGTGGGACTATCGGAGCTTTCTTT.

The chain uses TRBV25-1 and TRBJ1-4, with TRBD1 as a possible D gene (6 bases). Germline lookup yields CDR1 MGHDK and CDR2 SYGVNS. The CDR3 has 15 residues. V lost 3 bases to trimming and J lost 7 bases, with 15 bases between them. CDR3 DNA sequence: TGTGCCAGCAGTGAGGAGAGGGGAGGGGGTGAAAAACTGTTTTTT. Translating it yields CASSEERGGGEKLFF.

This clone was seen once. This chain joins TRBV11-2 and TRBJ2-4, with TRBD2 as a possible D gene (5 bases). The CDR3 sequence is 13 residues long. Trimming left V 1 base short and J 9 bases short, with 10 bases between. Germline CDR1 reads SGHAT; CDR2 reads FQNNGV. The CDR3 loop reads CASSLVGGGIQYF. CDR3 DNA: TGTGCCAGCAGCTTAGTAGGCGGAGGCATTCAGTACTTC.

The gene calls are TRBV6-5 and TRBJ2-4; 9 bases line up with TRBD1. The ends lost 5 bases at V and 2 bases at J; junction bases unmatched: 4. The CDR3 totals 15 residues. From germline, CDR1 is MNHEY and CDR2 SVGAGI. CDR3 sequence: CASSGDRGTKNIQYF. Written as DNA, the CDR3 is TGTGCCAGCAGTGGAGACAGGGGGACCAAAAACATTCAGTACTTC.

The genes are TRBV27 and TRBJ2-3, with 7 bases matching TRBD2. CDR1 is MNHEY and CDR2 is SMNVEV in the germline V gene (reference sequence). The CDR3 consists of 13 residues. The V and J ends lost 6 bases and 1 base, in that order; junction bases with no gene match: 1. CDR3 bases: TGTGCCAGCAGGGCGGGGGGCACAGATACGCAGTATTTT. Its translation: CASRAGGTDTQYF.

The rearrangement joins TRBV18 to TRBJ1-6; D is perhaps TRBD1 (5 bases). Germline lookup yields CDR1 KGHSH and CDR2 LQKENI. V was pared by 3 bases and J by 8 bases, with 14 bases between. The CDR3 runs 15 residues. The CDR3: CASSPGGTRDSPLHF. The DNA of the CDR3 is TGTGCCAGCTCACCGGGAGGGACTAGGGATTCACCCCTCCACTTT.

The chain is built from TRBV28 and TRBJ2-7, with no clear D. CDR3 length equals 13 residues. V lost 3 bases to trimming and J lost 7 bases, with 13 bases between them. Per the germline V gene, CDR1 is MDHEN and CDR2 is SYDVKM. CDR3 nucleotide sequence: TGTGCCAGCAGTTTTGCCACCGGCGTGGAGCAGTACGTC. This gives the protein CASSFATGVEQYV.